The present T cell receptor beta chain was sequenced within a study of blood T cells in healthy people across ages. Study-wide results and limits: Unsorted PBMCs prevented conclusive naive versus antigen-experienced comparison.

The use of a sample-barcoded 5' primer and a J-beta primer mix characterized a second PCR of roughly 6 to 11 cycles. From the 5' RACE reads, TCRdb called clonotypes with MiXCR, one entry per CDR3 protein. The table has around 790,000 distinct CDR3 sequences, approximately 48% seen once. Each donor supplied 7.5 to 10 milliliters of peripheral blood. With regard to this clonotype: The target antigen is unknown.

J was trimmed by 8 bases and V by 3 bases; bases with no gene match: 18. CDR1 is SQVTM and CDR2 is ANQGSEA in the germline V gene. This CDR3 has 17 amino acids. The receptor comes from a man in his 60s in good health. What was sequenced was blood. This chain joins TRBV29-1 and TRBJ2-1; TRBD2 aligns across 8 bases. The CDR3 coding sequence is TGCAGCGTTGACGCGGAGCGGGGGAAACTTAGGGGTGATGAGCAGTTCTTC. Translation gives CSVDAERGKLRGDEQFF.